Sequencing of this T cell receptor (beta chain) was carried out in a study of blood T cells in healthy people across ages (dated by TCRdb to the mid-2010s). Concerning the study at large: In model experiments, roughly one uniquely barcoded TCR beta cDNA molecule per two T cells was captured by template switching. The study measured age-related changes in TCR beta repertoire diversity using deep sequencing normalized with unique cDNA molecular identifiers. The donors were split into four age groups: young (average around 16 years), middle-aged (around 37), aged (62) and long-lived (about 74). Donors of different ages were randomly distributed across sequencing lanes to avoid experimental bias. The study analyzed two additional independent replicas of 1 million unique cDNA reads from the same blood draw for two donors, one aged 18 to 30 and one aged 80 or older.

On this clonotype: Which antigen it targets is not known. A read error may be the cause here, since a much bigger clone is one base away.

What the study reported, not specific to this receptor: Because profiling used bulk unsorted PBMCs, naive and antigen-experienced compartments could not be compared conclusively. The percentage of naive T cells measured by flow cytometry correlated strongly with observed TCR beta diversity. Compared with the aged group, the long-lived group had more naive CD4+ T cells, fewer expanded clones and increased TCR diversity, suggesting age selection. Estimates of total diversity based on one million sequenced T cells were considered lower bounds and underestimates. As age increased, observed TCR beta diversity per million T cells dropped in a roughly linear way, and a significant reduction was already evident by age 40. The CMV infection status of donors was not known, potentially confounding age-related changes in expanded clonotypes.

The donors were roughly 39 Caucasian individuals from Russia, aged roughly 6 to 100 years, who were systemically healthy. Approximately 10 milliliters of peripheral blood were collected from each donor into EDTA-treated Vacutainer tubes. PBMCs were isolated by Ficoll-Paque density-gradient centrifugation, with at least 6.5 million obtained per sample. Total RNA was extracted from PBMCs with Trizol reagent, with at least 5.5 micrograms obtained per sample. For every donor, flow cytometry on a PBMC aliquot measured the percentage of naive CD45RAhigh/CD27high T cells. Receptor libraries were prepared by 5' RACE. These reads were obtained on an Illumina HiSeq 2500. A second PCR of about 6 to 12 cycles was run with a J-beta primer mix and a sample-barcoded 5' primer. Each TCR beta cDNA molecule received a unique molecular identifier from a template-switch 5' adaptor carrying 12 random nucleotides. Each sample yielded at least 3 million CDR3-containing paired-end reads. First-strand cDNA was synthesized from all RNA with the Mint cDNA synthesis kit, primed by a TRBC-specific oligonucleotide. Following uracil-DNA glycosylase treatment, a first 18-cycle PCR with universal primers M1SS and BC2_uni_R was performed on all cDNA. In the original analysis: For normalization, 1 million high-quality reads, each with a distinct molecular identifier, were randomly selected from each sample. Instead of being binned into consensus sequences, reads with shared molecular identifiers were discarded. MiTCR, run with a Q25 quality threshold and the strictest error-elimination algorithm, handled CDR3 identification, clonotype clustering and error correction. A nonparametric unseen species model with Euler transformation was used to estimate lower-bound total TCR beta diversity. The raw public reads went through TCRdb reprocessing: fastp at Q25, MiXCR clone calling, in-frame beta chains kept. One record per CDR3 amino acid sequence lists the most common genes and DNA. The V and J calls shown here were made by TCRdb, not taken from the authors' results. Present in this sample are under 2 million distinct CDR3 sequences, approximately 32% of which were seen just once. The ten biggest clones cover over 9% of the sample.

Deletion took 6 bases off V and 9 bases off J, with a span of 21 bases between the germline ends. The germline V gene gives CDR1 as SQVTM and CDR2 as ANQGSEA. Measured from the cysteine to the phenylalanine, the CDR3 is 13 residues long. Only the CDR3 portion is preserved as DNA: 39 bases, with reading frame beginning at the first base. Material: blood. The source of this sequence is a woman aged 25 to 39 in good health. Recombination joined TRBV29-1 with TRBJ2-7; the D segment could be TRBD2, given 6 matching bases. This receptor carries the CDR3 CSVKGLGGRGQYF. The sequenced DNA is TGCAGCGTAAAGGGATTGGGAGGACGCGGGCAGTACTTC.